This T cell receptor (beta chain) comes out of a study of blood T cell repertoires in COVID-19. About the research overall: Samples representing acute and convalescent COVID-19 were sourced from the United States, Italy and Spain.

The CDR3 length is 14 residues. Germline CDR1 reads LNHDA; CDR2 reads SQIVND (reference sequence). The ends lost 5 bases at V and 3 bases at J; junction bases unmatched: 3. Sequenced by immunoSEQ multiplex PCR; TCRdb stores in-frame clones only, minus some. Among 90,000 to 100,000 clones listed, roughly 86% were seen once. This clone was counted once. This TCR came from a man between 45 and 60 years old with acute or convalescent COVID-19. The sequenced material came from peripheral blood. The chain uses TRBV19 and TRBJ1-1; 10 nucleotides agree with TRBD1. The CDR3 nucleotides are TGTGCCAGTAGTCCAGACAGGGGGCACACTGAAGCTTTCTTT. Protein product: CASSPDRGHTEAFF.